This TCR beta chain was profiled in a study of blood T cell repertoires in COVID-19. Clones were read by immunoSEQ multiplex PCR, and TCRdb kept only the in-frame ones, dropping some. The sample shows about 78,000 clones, about nine tenths of them seen only once. V was pared by 3 bases and J by 2 bases, with 7 bases between. CDR1 is MDHEN, CDR2 SYDVKM, per germline. There are 13 residues in the CDR3. Source material: peripheral blood. The rearrangement uses TRBV28 and TRBJ1-2; unclear D gene. The clonotype was recovered from a woman in her 50s in a cohort sampled during active COVID-19. The CDR3 reads CASSLGENYGYTF. CDR3 nucleotides: TGTGCCAGCAGTTTGGGAGAAAACTATGGCTACACCTTC.